The present entry profiles one T cell receptor beta chain with its context. This entry comes from a study of blood T cell repertoires in COVID-19. Study as a whole: COVID-19 samples from acute and convalescent phases originated in the United States, Italy and Spain.

Per the authors' pipeline: Researchers report that nucleated cell counts were estimated from reference gene primer amplification. Assay: immunoSEQ multiplex PCR; the TCRdb copy retains only in-frame clones and omits some. For V, J and clone size, that table is used; D and trimming come from the DNA. The table records about 290,000 clones, about 82% of them present only once. V lost 2 bases to trimming and J lost 3 bases, with 10 bases between them. The CDR3 is made up of 14 amino acids. From germline, CDR1 is KGHSH and CDR2 LQKENI. Sequencing was carried out using peripheral blood. The TCR was taken from a woman between 45 and 65 years old with active or convalescent COVID-19. J is TRBJ1-2 and V is TRBV18, with D unresolved. The CDR3 loop is CASSPGQADYGYTF. DNA for the CDR3: TGTGCCAGCTCACCAGGGCAGGCTGACTATGGCTACACCTTC.